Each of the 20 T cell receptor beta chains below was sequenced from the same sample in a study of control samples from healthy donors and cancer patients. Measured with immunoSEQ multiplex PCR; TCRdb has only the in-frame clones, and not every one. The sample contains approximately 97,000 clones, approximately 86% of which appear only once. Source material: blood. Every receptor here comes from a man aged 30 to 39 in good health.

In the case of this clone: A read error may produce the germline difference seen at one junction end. The CDR3 coding sequence is TGTGCCAGCAGTTTGAGGGGGACATCTAGCAATCAGCCCCGGCATTTT. Translating gives CASSLRGTSSNQPRHF. The chain carries TRBV28 and TRBJ1-5; D is perhaps TRBD1 (6 bases). CDR3 length equals 16 residues. Germline V gene data show CDR1 as MDHEN and CDR2 as SYDVKM. Together with reference TRBV28 and TRBJ1-5, the CDR3 gives the full variable domain: DVKVTQSSRYLVKRTGEKVFLECVQDMDHENMFWYRQDPGLGLRLIYFSYDVKMKEKGDIPEGYSVSREKKERFSLILESASTNQTSMYLCASSLRGTSSNQPRHFGDGTRLSIL.

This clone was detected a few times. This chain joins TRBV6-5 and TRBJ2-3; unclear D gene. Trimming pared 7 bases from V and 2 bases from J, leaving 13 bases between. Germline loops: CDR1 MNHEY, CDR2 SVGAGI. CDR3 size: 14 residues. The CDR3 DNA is TGTGCCAGCACGTTGAACGGATACACAGATACGCAGTATTTT. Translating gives CASTLNGYTDTQYF.

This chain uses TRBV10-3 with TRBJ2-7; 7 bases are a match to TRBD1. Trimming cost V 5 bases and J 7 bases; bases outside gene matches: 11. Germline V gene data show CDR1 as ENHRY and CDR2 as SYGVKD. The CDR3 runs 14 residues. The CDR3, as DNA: TGTGCCATCAGTCCGACAGGGTCTTTCGGGGAGCAGTACTTC. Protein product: CAISPTGSFGEQYF.

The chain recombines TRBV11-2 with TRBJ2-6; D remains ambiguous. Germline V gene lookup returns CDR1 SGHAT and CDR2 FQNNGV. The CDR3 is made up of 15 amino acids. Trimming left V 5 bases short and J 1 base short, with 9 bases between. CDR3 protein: CASSPVSSGANVLTF. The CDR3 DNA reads TGTGCCAGCAGCCCCGTATCGTCTGGGGCCAACGTCCTGACTTTC.

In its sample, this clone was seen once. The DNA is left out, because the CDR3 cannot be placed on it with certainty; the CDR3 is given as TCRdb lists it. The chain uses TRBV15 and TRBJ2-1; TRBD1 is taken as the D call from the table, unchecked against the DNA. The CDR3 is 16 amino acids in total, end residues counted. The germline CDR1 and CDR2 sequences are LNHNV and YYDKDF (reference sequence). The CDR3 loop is CATSRDSGQGAAEQFF.

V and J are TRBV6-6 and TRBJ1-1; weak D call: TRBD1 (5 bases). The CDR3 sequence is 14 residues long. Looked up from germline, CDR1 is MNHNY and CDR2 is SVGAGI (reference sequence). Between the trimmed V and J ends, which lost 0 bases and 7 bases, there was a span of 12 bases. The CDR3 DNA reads TGTGCCAGCAGTTACTCAGTCGGGACCTATGAAGCTTTCTTT. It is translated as CASSYSVGTYEAFF.

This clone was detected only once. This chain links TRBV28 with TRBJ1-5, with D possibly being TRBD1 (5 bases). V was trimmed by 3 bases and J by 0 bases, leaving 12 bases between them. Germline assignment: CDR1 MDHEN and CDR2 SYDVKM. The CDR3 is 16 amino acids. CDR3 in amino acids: CASSFRGGGSNQPQHF. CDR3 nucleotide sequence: TGTGCCAGCAGTTTTCGGGGGGGTGGTAGCAATCAGCCCCAGCATTTT.

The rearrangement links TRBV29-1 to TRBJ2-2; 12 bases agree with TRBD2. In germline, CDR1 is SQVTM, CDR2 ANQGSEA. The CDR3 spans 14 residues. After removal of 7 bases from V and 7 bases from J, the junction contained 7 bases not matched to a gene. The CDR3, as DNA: TGCAGCGGCCAGACTAGCGGGAGTATCGGGGAGCTGTTTTTT. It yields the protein CSGQTSGSIGELFF.

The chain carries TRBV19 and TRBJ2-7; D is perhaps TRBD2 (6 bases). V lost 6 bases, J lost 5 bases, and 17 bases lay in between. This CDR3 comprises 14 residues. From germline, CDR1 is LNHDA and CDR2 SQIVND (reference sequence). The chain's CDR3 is CASSPGTSGDEQYF. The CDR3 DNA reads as TGTGCCAGTAGCCCCGGGACTTCAGGCGACGAGCAGTACTTC.

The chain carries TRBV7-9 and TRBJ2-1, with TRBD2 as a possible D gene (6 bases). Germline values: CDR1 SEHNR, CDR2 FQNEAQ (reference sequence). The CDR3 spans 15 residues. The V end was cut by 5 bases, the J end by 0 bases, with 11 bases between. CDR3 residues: CASSASVRSYNEQFF. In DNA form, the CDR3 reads TGTGCCAGCAGCGCTAGCGTCCGCTCCTACAATGAGCAGTTCTTC.

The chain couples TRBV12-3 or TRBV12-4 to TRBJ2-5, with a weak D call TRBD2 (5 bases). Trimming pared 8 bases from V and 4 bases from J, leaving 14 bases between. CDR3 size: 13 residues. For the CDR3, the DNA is TGTGCCAGCCGGCTTGAGGGCGCAGAGACCCAGTACTTC. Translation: CASRLEGAETQYF.

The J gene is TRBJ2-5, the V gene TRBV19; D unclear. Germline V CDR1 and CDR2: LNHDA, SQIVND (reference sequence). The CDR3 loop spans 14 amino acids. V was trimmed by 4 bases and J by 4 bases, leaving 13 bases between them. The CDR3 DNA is TGTGCCAGTAGTACCGTCGGCGTGGCAGAGACCCAGTACTTC. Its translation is CASSTVGVAETQYF.

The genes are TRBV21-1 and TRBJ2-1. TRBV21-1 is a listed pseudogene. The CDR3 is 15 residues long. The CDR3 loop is CASSKRLSHDNEQFF. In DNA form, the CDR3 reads TGTGCCAGCAGCAAAAGGCTGTCCCACGACAATGAGCAGTTCTTC.

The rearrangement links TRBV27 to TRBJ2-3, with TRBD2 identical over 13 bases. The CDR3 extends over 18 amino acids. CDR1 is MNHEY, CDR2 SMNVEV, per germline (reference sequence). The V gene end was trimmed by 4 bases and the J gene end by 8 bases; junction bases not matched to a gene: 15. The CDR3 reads CASSSPRPGLAGYGTQYF. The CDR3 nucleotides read TGTGCCAGCAGTTCTCCGCGGCCGGGACTAGCGGGATACGGTACGCAGTATTTT.

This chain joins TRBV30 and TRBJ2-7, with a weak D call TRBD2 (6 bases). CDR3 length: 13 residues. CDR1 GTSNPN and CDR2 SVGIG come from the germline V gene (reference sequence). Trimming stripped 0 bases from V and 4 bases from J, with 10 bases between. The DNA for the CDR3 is TGTGCCTGGAGTGTTTGGGAGGCTTACGAGCAGTACTTC. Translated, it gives CAWSVWEAYEQYF.

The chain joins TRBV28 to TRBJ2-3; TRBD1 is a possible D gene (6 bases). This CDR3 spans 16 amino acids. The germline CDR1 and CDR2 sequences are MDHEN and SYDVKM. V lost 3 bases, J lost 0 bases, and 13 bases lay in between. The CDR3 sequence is CASSLTGASSTDTQYF. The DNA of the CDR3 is TGTGCCAGCAGTTTGACAGGAGCATCTAGCACAGATACGCAGTATTTT.

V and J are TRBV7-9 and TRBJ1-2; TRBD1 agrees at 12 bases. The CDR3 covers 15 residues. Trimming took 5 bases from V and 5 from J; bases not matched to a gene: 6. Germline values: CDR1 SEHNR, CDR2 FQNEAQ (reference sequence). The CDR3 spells CASSPGQGARYGYTF. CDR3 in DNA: TGTGCCAGCAGCCCGGGACAGGGGGCTCGGTATGGCTACACCTTC.

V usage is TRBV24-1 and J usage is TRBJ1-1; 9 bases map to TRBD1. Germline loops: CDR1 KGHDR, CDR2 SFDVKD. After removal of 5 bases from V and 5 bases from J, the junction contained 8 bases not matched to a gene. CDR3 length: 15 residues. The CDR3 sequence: CATSGIQGARTEAFF. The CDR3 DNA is TGTGCCACCAGTGGTATACAGGGGGCGCGGACTGAAGCTTTCTTT.

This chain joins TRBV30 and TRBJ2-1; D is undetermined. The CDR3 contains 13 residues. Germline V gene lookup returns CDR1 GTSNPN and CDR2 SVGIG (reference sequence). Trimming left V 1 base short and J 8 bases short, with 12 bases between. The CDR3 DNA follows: TGTGCCTGGAGTGAAGGGATGGTAGATGAGCAGTTCTTC. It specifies CAWSEGMVDEQFF. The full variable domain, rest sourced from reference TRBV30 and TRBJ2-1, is SQTIHQWPATLVQPVGSPLSLECTVEGTSNPNLYWYRQAAGRGLQLLFYSVGIGQISSEVPQNLSASRPQDRQFILSSKKLLLSDSGFYLCAWSEGMVDEQFFGPGTRLTVL.

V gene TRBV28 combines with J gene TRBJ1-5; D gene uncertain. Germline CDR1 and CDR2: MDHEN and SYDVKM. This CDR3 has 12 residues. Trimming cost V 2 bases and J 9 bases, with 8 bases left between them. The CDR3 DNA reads TGTGCCAGCAGTTTACGTAGTGGGCCCCAGCATTTT. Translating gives CASSLRSGPQHF.